Listed below are T cell receptor beta chains from one sample, sequenced in a study of early T cells in non-severe SARS-CoV-2 infection. MiXCR was run by TCRdb on the 5' RACE reads, yielding one entry per CDR3 protein. The repertoire includes around 28,000 distinct CDR3 sequences, roughly 5.3% of them detected once, and roughly 4.4% sits in the top ten. Material: whole blood. The source is an adult who was a healthcare worker with PCR-confirmed SARS-CoV-2 infection or an uninfected control (not recorded which). CDR3s include the opening cysteine and the closing phenylalanine or tryptophan. A D gene is named only where the DNA matches it firmly. The size field is filled for only some rows; it gives once, few, many or a size class.

j_gene: TRBJ2-3; len: 16; v_gene: TRBV6-2/TRBV6-3; d_gene: TRBD2; abundance: many; CDR3aa: CASTLAGAGGPDTQYF; CDR3nt: TGTGCCAGTACACTAGCGGGAGCGGGAGGTCCAGATACGCAGTATTTT
j_gene: TRBJ2-1; len: 16; v_gene: TRBV4-3; d_gene: TRBD2; abundance: NA; CDR3aa: CASSQRTSGRVHEQFF; CDR3nt: TGCGCCAGCAGCCAAAGGACTAGCGGGAGGGTCCATGAGCAGTTCTTC
j_gene: TRBJ2-7; len: 15; v_gene: TRBV4-1; d_gene: NA; abundance: NA; CDR3aa: CASSHPVKSSYEQYF; CDR3nt: TGCGCCAGCAGCCACCCGGTTAAGTCTTCCTACGAGCAGTACTTC
j_gene: TRBJ2-5; len: 15; v_gene: TRBV4-1; d_gene: TRBD1; abundance: many; CDR3aa: CASSPGTGGQETQYF; CDR3nt: TGCGCCAGCAGCCCTGGCACAGGGGGCCAGGAGACCCAGTACTTC
j_gene: TRBJ2-1; len: 13; v_gene: TRBV24-1; d_gene: NA; abundance: many; CDR3aa: CATIGGSRDEQFF; CDR3nt: TGTGCCACCATCGGAGGTAGCAGGGATGAGCAGTTCTTC
j_gene: TRBJ2-1; len: 14; v_gene: TRBV19; d_gene: NA; abundance: few; CDR3aa: CASSIGAPRDEQFF; CDR3nt: TGTGCCAGTAGTATTGGGGCCCCGAGGGATGAGCAGTTCTTC
j_gene: TRBJ2-7; len: 14; v_gene: TRBV7-6; d_gene: TRBD2; abundance: NA; CDR3aa: CASSLRGLAGEQYF; CDR3nt: TGTGCCAGCAGCCTGAGAGGACTAGCGGGAGAACAGTACTTC
j_gene: TRBJ1-6; len: 16; v_gene: TRBV9; d_gene: TRBD1; abundance: many; CDR3aa: CASSAGTGPTGSPLHF; CDR3nt: TGTGCCAGCAGCGCCGGGACAGGACCCACGGGGTCACCCCTCCACTTT
j_gene: TRBJ2-7; len: 16; v_gene: TRBV10-2; d_gene: NA; abundance: many; CDR3aa: CASFGVRDRSSYEQYF; CDR3nt: TGCGCCAGCTTTGGGGTTCGGGACCGTAGCTCCTACGAGCAGTACTTC
j_gene: TRBJ2-5; len: 12; v_gene: TRBV7-8; d_gene: NA; abundance: few; CDR3aa: CAVDGGGETQYF; CDR3nt: TGTGCCGTTGACGGAGGGGGAGAGACCCAGTACTTC
j_gene: TRBJ1-3; len: 18; v_gene: TRBV15; d_gene: NA; abundance: many; CDR3aa: CATLQEGRRVGSGNTIYF; CDR3nt: TGTGCCACGCTTCAGGAAGGGCGGAGAGTCGGCTCTGGAAACACCATATATTTT
j_gene: TRBJ2-5; len: 18; v_gene: TRBV6-2/TRBV6-3; d_gene: TRBD2; abundance: many; CDR3aa: CASERTSGSSAVGETQYF; CDR3nt: TGTGCCAGCGAAAGAACTAGCGGGAGTTCGGCAGTAGGAGAGACCCAGTACTTC
j_gene: TRBJ2-3; len: 14; v_gene: TRBV6-2/TRBV6-3; d_gene: NA; abundance: many; CDR3aa: CASFRGRSTDTQYF; CDR3nt: TGTGCCAGTTTCCGGGGAAGAAGCACAGATACGCAGTATTTT
j_gene: TRBJ2-2; len: 14; v_gene: TRBV20-1; d_gene: NA; abundance: NA; CDR3aa: CSARVQGFAGELFF; CDR3nt: TGCAGTGCTAGAGTCCAGGGGTTCGCCGGGGAGCTGTTTTTT
j_gene: TRBJ2-7; len: 14; v_gene: TRBV20-1; d_gene: NA; abundance: many; CDR3aa: CSARGQGTPYEQYF; CDR3nt: TGCAGTGCTAGGGGCCAGGGAACCCCCTACGAGCAGTACTTC
j_gene: TRBJ1-5; len: 16; v_gene: TRBV24-1; d_gene: TRBD1; abundance: NA; CDR3aa: CATSAKTGGGNQPQHF; CDR3nt: TGTGCCACCAGTGCAAAGACAGGGGGAGGCAATCAGCCCCAGCATTTT
j_gene: TRBJ2-7; len: 16; v_gene: TRBV7-9; d_gene: TRBD2; abundance: many; CDR3aa: CASSWTWTSGSYEQYF; CDR3nt: TGTGCCAGCAGCTGGACCTGGACTAGCGGGAGTTACGAGCAGTACTTC
j_gene: TRBJ2-1; len: 15; v_gene: TRBV20-1; d_gene: TRBD2; abundance: NA; CDR3aa: CSARDSTSGANEQFF; CDR3nt: TGCAGTGCTAGAGATAGCACTAGCGGGGCCAATGAGCAGTTCTTC
j_gene: TRBJ1-1; len: 14; v_gene: TRBV4-1; d_gene: NA; abundance: many; CDR3aa: CASSHLTGDTEAFF; CDR3nt: TGCGCCAGCAGCCATCTGACAGGTGACACTGAAGCTTTCTTT
j_gene: TRBJ2-3; len: 13; v_gene: TRBV5-1; d_gene: NA; abundance: many; CDR3aa: CASSRGMSDTQYF; CDR3nt: TGCGCCAGCAGCAGGGGGATGTCAGATACGCAGTATTTT
j_gene: TRBJ2-1; len: 15; v_gene: TRBV12-5; d_gene: TRBD2; abundance: many; CDR3aa: CASGLRTSGEGEQFF; CDR3nt: TGTGCTAGTGGTCTTAGGACTAGCGGCGAAGGTGAGCAGTTCTTC
j_gene: TRBJ1-3; len: 17; v_gene: TRBV12-3/TRBV12-4; d_gene: NA; abundance: many; CDR3aa: CASSFGVGQGGGNTIYF; CDR3nt: TGTGCCAGCAGTTTTGGAGTGGGGCAGGGCGGCGGAAACACCATATATTTT
j_gene: TRBJ1-5; len: 17; v_gene: TRBV7-2; d_gene: TRBD1; abundance: many; CDR3aa: CASSPRTGPLSNQPQHF; CDR3nt: TGTGCCAGCAGCCCCCGGACAGGGCCACTTAGCAATCAGCCCCAGCATTTT
j_gene: TRBJ2-3; len: 14; v_gene: TRBV6-1; d_gene: NA; abundance: many; CDR3aa: CASSEFTGTDTQYF; CDR3nt: TGTGCCAGCAGTGAATTCACGGGGACAGATACGCAGTATTTT
j_gene: TRBJ2-5; len: 15; v_gene: TRBV19; d_gene: NA; abundance: many; CDR3aa: CASSRGPDIQETQYF; CDR3nt: TGTGCCAGTAGTCGAGGGCCTGACATTCAAGAGACCCAGTACTTC
j_gene: TRBJ1-2; len: 13; v_gene: TRBV4-1; d_gene: TRBD1; abundance: many; CDR3aa: CASSQDHRGTGSF; CDR3nt: TGCGCCAGCAGCCAAGATCACCGTGGGACAGGGAGCTTC
j_gene: TRBJ2-7; len: 12; v_gene: TRBV10-3; d_gene: TRBD2; abundance: many; CDR3aa: CASTSGSDEQYF; CDR3nt: TGTGCCTCTACTAGCGGGAGCGACGAGCAGTACTTC
j_gene: TRBJ2-7; len: 14; v_gene: TRBV6-6; d_gene: NA; abundance: many; CDR3aa: CASRETGRTYEQYF; CDR3nt: TGTGCCAGCAGAGAGACAGGCCGTACCTACGAGCAGTACTTC
j_gene: TRBJ2-2; len: 16; v_gene: TRBV18; d_gene: TRBD1; abundance: many; CDR3aa: CASSPRNRGQNGELFF; CDR3nt: TGTGCCAGCTCACCACGGAACAGGGGGCAAAACGGGGAGCTGTTTTTT
j_gene: TRBJ1-6; len: 14; v_gene: TRBV20-1; d_gene: NA; abundance: NA; CDR3aa: CSAPTGLYNSPLHF; CDR3nt: TGCAGTGCTCCGACAGGCCTCTATAATTCACCCCTCCACTTT
j_gene: TRBJ1-1; len: 14; v_gene: TRBV6-6; d_gene: NA; abundance: many; CDR3aa: CASSYDPCGTEAFF; CDR3nt: TGTGCCAGCAGTTACGACCCTTGTGGCACTGAAGCTTTCTTT
j_gene: TRBJ2-2; len: 15; v_gene: TRBV29-1; d_gene: NA; abundance: NA; CDR3aa: CSVQPVKGVTGELFF; CDR3nt: TGCAGCGTTCAACCCGTGAAGGGGGTCACCGGGGAGCTGTTTTTT
j_gene: TRBJ2-7; len: 18; v_gene: TRBV7-8; d_gene: TRBD1; abundance: many; CDR3aa: CASSLGTTGTGHPYEQYF; CDR3nt: TGTGCCAGCAGCTTAGGGACTACCGGGACAGGGCACCCCTACGAGCAGTACTTC
j_gene: TRBJ1-1; len: 13; v_gene: TRBV12-3/TRBV12-4; d_gene: NA; abundance: few; CDR3aa: CASSLRVNTEAFF; CDR3nt: TGTGCCAGCAGTTTAAGGGTGAACACTGAAGCTTTCTTT
j_gene: TRBJ1-1; len: 15; v_gene: TRBV5-1; d_gene: NA; abundance: many; CDR3aa: CASSPFVRGHTEAFF; CDR3nt: TGCGCCAGCAGCCCGTTCGTAAGAGGGCACACTGAAGCTTTCTTT
j_gene: TRBJ1-4; len: 14; v_gene: TRBV18; d_gene: NA; abundance: many; CDR3aa: CASSPPASLEKLFF; CDR3nt: TGTGCCAGCTCACCACCAGCATCCCTTGAAAAACTGTTTTTT
j_gene: TRBJ2-2; len: 17; v_gene: TRBV12-3/TRBV12-4; d_gene: TRBD2; abundance: NA; CDR3aa: CASSYAGTNYEARGLFF; CDR3nt: TGTGCCAGCAGTTACGCAGGGACTAACTATGAGGCGCGGGGGCTGTTTTTT
j_gene: TRBJ2-2; len: 16; v_gene: TRBV5-5; d_gene: NA; abundance: many; CDR3aa: CASSSPGHSNTGELFF; CDR3nt: TGTGCCAGCAGCTCCCCGGGACACTCGAACACCGGGGAGCTGTTTTTT
j_gene: TRBJ2-7; len: 12; v_gene: TRBV25-1; d_gene: TRBD2; abundance: medium-sized; CDR3aa: CASSPSGYEQYF; CDR3nt: TGTGCCAGCAGCCCTAGCGGCTACGAGCAGTACTTC
j_gene: TRBJ2-3; len: 13; v_gene: TRBV7-2; d_gene: NA; abundance: many; CDR3aa: CASSLGDSNTQYF; CDR3nt: TGTGCCAGCAGCTTAGGAGACTCAAATACGCAGTATTTT
j_gene: TRBJ2-5; len: 13; v_gene: TRBV18; d_gene: NA; abundance: many; CDR3aa: CASSQVSRETQYF; CDR3nt: TGTGCCAGCTCACAAGTGAGCCGGGAGACCCAGTACTTC
j_gene: TRBJ1-6; len: 14; v_gene: TRBV9; d_gene: TRBD1; abundance: many; CDR3aa: CASRRQGGNSPLHF; CDR3nt: TGTGCCAGCAGAAGACAGGGTGGCAATTCACCCCTCCACTTT
j_gene: TRBJ2-7; len: 15; v_gene: TRBV7-9; d_gene: TRBD1; abundance: many; CDR3aa: CASSLGPPTGDEQYF; CDR3nt: TGTGCCAGCAGCTTAGGGCCGCCGACAGGGGACGAGCAGTACTTC
j_gene: TRBJ2-7; len: 14; v_gene: TRBV20-1; d_gene: NA; abundance: NA; CDR3aa: CSVLTGDGPYEQYF; CDR3nt: TGCAGTGTTCTTACCGGGGACGGACCCTACGAGCAGTACTTC
j_gene: TRBJ2-5; len: 17; v_gene: TRBV3-1; d_gene: TRBD2; abundance: many; CDR3aa: CASSQGLAGGEQETQYF; CDR3nt: TGTGCCAGCAGCCAAGGGCTAGCGGGAGGGGAACAAGAGACCCAGTACTTC
j_gene: TRBJ2-1; len: 16; v_gene: TRBV7-7; d_gene: NA; abundance: NA; CDR3aa: CASSLARTVPGNEQFF; CDR3nt: TGTGCCAGCAGCTTAGCGCGGACTGTCCCGGGGAATGAGCAGTTCTTC
j_gene: TRBJ2-7; len: 13; v_gene: TRBV28; d_gene: TRBD1; abundance: few; CDR3aa: CASSLQGAQVFFF; CDR3nt: TGTGCCAGCAGTTTACAGGGGGCTCAAGTTTTTTTTTTC
j_gene: TRBJ2-7; len: 11; v_gene: TRBV29-1; d_gene: NA; abundance: many; CDR3aa: CSVEQFDEQYF; CDR3nt: TGCAGCGTTGAACAGTTCGACGAGCAGTACTTC
j_gene: TRBJ2-5; len: 14; v_gene: TRBV7-9; d_gene: NA; abundance: many; CDR3aa: CASSLRNLQETQYF; CDR3nt: TGTGCCAGCAGCTTAAGAAATTTACAAGAGACCCAGTACTTC
j_gene: TRBJ2-2; len: 17; v_gene: TRBV24-1; d_gene: TRBD1; abundance: many; CDR3aa: CATSDRYRGPNTGELFF; CDR3nt: TGTGCCACCAGTGACCGCTACAGGGGGCCGAACACCGGGGAGCTGTTTTTT
j_gene: TRBJ2-1; len: 16; v_gene: TRBV4-1; d_gene: TRBD1; abundance: many; CDR3aa: CASSQEGTGTYNEQFF; CDR3nt: TGCGCCAGCAGCCAAGAAGGGACAGGGACCTACAATGAGCAGTTCTTC
j_gene: TRBJ2-7; len: 18; v_gene: TRBV4-1; d_gene: TRBD2; abundance: few; CDR3aa: CASSQRLMYSGSSGEQYF; CDR3nt: TGCGCCAGCAGCCAACGTTTAATGTATAGCGGGAGTTCGGGAGAGCAGTACTTC